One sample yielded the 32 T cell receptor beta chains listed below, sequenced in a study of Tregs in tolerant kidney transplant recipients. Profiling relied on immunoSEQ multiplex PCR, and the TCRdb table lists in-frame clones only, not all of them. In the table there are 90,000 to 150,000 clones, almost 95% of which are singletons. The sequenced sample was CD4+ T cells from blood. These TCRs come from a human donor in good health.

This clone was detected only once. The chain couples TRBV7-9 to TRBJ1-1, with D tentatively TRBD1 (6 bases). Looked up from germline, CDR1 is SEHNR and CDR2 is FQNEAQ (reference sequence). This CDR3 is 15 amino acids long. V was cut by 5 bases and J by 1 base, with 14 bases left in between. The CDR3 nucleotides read TGTGCCAGCAGCCCCCGACAGGTGCCGAACACTGAAGCTTTCTTT. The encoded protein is CASSPRQVPNTEAFF.

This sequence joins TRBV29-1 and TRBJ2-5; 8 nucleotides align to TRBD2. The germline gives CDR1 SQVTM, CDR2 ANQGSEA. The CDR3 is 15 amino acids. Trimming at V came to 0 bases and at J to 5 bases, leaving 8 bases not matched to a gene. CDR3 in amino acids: CSVEDRRGGLETQYF. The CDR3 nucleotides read TGCAGCGTTGAAGATCGTCGGGGGGGCCTGGAGACCCAGTACTTC.

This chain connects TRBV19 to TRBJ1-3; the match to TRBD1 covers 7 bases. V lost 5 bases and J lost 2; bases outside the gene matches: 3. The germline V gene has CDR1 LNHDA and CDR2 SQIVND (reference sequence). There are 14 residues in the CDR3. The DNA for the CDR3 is TGTGCCAGTAGTCCAGGGGGGACTGGAAACACCATATATTTT. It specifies CASSPGGTGNTIYF.

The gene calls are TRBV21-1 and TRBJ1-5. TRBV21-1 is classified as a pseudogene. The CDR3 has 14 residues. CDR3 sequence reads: CASSRCGGNQPQHF. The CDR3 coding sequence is TGTGCCAGCAGCCGGTGCGGGGGCAATCAGCCCCAGCATTTT.

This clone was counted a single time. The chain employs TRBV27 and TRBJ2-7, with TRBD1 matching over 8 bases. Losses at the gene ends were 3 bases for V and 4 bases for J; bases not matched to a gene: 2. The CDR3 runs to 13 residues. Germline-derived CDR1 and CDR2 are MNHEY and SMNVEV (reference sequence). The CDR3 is CASSFQGAYEQYF. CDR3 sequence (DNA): TGTGCCAGCAGTTTCCAGGGGGCATACGAGCAGTACTTC.

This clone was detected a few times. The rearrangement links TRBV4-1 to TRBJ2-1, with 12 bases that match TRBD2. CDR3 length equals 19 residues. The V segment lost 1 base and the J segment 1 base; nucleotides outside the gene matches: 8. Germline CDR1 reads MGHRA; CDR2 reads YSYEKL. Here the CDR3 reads CASSQALAGGRWSYNEQFF. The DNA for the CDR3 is TGCGCCAGCAGCCAAGCACTAGCGGGGGGCCGATGGTCCTACAATGAGCAGTTCTTC.

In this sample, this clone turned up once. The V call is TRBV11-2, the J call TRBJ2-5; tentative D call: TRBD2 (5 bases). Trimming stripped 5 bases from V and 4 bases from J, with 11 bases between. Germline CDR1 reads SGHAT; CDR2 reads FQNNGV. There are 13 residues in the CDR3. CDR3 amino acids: CASSLTRVETQYF. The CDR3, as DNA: TGTGCCAGCAGCCTTACTAGAGTAGAGACCCAGTACTTC.

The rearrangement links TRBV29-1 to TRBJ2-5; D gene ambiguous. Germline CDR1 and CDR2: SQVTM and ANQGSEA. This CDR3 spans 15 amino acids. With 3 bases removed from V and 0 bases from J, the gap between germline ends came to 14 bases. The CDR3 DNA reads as TGCAGCGTTGAGGGAACGAGGACCGACCAAGAGACCCAGTACTTC. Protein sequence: CSVEGTRTDQETQYF. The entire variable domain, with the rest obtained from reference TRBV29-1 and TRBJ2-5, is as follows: SAVISQKPSRDICQRGTSLTIQCQVDSQVTMMFWYRQQPGQSLTLIATANQGSEATYESGFVIDKFPISRPNLTFSTLTVSNMSPEDSSIYLCSVEGTRTDQETQYFGPGTRLLVL.

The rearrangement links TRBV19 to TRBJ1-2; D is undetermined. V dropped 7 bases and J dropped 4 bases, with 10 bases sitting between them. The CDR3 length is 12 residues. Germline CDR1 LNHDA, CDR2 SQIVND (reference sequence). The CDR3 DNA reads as TGTGCCAGTAACGACCGAAGCTATGGCTACACCTTC. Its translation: CASNDRSYGYTF.

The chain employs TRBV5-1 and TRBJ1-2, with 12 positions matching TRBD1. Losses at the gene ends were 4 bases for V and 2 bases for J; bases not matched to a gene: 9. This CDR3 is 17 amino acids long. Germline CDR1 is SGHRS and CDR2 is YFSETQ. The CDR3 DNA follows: TGCGCCAGCAGCCCTGGGACAGGGGGCTGGGGAAACTATGGCTACACCTTC. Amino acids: CASSPGTGGWGNYGYTF. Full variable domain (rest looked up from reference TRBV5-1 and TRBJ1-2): KAGVTQTPRYLIKTRGQQVTLSCSPISGHRSVSWYQQTPGQGLQFLFEYFSETQRNKGNFPGRFSGRQFSNSRSEMNVSTLELGDSALYLCASSPGTGGWGNYGYTFGSGTRLTVV.

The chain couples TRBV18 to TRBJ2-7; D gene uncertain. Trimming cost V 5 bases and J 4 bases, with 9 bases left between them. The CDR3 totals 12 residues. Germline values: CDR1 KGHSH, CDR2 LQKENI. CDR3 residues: CASSNTPYEQYF. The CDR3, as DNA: TGTGCCAGCTCAAACACTCCGTACGAGCAGTACTTC.

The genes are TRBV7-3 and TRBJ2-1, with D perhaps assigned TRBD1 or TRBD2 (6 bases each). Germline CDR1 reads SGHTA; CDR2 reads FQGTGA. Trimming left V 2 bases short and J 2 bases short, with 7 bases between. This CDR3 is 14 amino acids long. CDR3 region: CASSLGGPYNEQFF. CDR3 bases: TGTGCCAGCAGCTTAGGGGGGCCCTACAATGAGCAGTTCTTC.

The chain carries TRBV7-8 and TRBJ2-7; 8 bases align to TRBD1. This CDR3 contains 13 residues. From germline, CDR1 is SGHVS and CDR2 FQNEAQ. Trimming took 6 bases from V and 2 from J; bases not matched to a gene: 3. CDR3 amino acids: CASSMDRAYEQYF. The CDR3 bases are TGTGCCAGCAGTATGGACAGGGCCTACGAGCAGTACTTC.

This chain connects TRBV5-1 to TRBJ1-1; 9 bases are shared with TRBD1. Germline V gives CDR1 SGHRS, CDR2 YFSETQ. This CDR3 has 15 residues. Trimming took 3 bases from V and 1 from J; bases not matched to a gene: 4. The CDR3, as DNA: TGCGCCAGCAGCTACACAGGGGGCGCGAACACTGAAGCTTTCTTT. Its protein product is CASSYTGGANTEAFF.

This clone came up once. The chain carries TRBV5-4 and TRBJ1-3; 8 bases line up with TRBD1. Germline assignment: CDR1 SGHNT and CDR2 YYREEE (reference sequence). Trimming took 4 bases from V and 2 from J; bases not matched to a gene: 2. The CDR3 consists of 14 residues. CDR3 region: CASSRTGTGNTIYF. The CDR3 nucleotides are TGTGCCAGCAGCCGGACAGGGACTGGAAACACCATATATTTT. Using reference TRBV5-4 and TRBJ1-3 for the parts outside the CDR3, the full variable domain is ETGVTQSPTHLIKTRGQQVTLRCSSQSGHNTVSWYQQALGQGPQFIFQYYREEENGRGNFPPRFSGLQFPNYSSELNVNALELDDSALYLCASSRTGTGNTIYFGEGSWLTVV.

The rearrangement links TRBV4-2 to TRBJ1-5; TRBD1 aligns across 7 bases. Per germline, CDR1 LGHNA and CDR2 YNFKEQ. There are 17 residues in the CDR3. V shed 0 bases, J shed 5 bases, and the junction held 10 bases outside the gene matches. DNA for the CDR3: TGTGCCAGCAGCCAAGATCTTGAGGGGGCTGTGCATCAGCCCCAGCATTTT. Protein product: CASSQDLEGAVHQPQHF.

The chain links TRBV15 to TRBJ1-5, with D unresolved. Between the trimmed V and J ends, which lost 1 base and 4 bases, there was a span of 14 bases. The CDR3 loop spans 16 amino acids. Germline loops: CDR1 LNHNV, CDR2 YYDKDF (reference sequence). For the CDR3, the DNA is TGTGCCACCAGCAGAGCTAACCCCTCTACAAATCAGCCCCAGCATTTT. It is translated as CATSRANPSTNQPQHF.

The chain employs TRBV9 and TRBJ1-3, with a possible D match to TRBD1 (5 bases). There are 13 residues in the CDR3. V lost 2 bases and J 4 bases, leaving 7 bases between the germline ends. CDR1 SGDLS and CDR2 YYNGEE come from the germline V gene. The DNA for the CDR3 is TGTGCCAGCAGCGTCTCAGGGGGAAACACCATATATTTT. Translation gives CASSVSGGNTIYF.

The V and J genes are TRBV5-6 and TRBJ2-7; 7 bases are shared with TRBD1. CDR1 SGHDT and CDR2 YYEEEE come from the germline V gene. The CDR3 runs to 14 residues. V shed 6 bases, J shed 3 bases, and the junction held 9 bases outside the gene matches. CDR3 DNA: TGTGCCAGCAACCTAAGGACAGGCCGCTACGAGCAGTACTTC. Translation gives CASNLRTGRYEQYF.

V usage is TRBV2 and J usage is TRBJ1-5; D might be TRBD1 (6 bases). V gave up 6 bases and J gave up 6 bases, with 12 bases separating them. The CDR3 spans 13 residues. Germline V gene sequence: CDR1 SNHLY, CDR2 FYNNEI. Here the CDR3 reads CASSQQGSQPQHF. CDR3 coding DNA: TGTGCCAGCAGCCAACAGGGTAGTCAGCCCCAGCATTTT.

This CDR3 is CASSRPTAEAFF. DNA of the CDR3: TGTGCCAGCTCCCGGCCGACAGCCGAAGCTTTCTTT. The gene calls are TRBV18 and TRBJ1-1, with D possibly matching TRBD1 (5 bases). Germline V CDR1 and CDR2: KGHSH, LQKENI. The CDR3 covers 12 residues. V was pared by 6 bases and J by 8 bases, with 13 bases between.

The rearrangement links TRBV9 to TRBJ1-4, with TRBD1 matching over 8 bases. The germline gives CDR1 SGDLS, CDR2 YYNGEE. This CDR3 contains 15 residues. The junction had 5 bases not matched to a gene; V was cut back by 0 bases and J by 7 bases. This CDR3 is CASSVGPGGPEKLFF. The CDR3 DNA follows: TGTGCCAGCAGCGTAGGTCCAGGGGGCCCTGAAAAACTGTTTTTT.

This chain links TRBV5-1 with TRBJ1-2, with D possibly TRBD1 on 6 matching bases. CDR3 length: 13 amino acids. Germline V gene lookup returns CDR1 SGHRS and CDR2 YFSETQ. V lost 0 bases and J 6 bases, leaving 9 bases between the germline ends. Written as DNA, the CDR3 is TGCGCCAGCAGCTTGGCAGGGGTGGATGGCTACACCTTC. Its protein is CASSLAGVDGYTF.

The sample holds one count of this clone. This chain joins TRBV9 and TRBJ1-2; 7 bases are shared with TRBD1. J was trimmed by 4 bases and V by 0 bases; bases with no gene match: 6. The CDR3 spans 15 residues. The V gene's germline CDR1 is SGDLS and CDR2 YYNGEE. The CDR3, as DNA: TGTGCCAGCAGCGTAGCTGACAGGGAGGCCTATGGCTACACCTTC. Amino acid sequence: CASSVADREAYGYTF.

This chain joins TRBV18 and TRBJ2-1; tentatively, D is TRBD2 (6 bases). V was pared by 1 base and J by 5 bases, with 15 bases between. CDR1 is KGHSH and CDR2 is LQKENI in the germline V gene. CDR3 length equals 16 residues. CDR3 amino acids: CASSPLADKINNEQFF. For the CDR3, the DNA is TGTGCCAGCTCACCACTAGCGGATAAAATAAACAATGAGCAGTTCTTC.

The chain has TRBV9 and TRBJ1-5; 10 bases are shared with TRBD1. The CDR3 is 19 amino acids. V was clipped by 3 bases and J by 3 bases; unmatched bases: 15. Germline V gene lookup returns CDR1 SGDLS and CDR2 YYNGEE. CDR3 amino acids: CASSADRDRGIGLNQPQHF. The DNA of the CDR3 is TGTGCCAGCAGCGCCGACCGGGACAGGGGAATCGGGCTCAATCAGCCCCAGCATTTT.

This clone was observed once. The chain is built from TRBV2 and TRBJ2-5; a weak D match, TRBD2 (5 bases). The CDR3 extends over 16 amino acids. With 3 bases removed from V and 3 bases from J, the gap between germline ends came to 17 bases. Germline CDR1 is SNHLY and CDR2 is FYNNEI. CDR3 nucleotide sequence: TGTGCCAGCAGTGACCTCCGGGCGGCGGGTGAAGAGACCCAGTACTTC. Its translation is CASSDLRAAGEETQYF.

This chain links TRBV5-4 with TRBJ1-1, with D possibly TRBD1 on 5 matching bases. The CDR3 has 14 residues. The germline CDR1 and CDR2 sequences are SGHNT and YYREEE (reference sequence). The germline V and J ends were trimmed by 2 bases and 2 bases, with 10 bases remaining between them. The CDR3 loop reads CASSFDSTNTEAFF. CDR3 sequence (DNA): TGTGCCAGCAGCTTCGACAGTACCAACACTGAAGCTTTCTTT.

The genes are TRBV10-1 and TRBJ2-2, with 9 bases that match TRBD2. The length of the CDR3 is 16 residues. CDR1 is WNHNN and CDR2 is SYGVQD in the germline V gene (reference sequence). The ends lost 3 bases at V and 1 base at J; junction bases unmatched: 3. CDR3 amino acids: CASSEMTSGNTGELFF. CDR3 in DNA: TGCGCCAGCAGTGAAATGACTAGCGGGAACACCGGGGAGCTGTTTTTT.

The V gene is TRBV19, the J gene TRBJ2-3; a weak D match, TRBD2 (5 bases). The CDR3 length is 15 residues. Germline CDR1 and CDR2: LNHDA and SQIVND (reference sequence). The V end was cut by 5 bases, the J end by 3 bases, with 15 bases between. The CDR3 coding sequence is TGTGCCAGTAGTCTCCAGCGGTCTAGAACAGATACGCAGTATTTT. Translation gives CASSLQRSRTDTQYF.

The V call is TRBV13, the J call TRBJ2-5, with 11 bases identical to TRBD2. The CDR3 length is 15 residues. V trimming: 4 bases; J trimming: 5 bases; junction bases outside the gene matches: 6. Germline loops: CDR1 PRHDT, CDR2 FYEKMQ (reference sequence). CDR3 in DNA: TGTGCCAGCAGCTCCACTAGCGGGAGTCGGGAGACCCAGTACTTC. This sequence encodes CASSSTSGSRETQYF.

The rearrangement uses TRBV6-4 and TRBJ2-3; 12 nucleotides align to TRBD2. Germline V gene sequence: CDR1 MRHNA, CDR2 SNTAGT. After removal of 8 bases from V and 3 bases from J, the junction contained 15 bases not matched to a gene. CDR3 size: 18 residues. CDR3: CASEGLAGPEGITDTQYF. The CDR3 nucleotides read TGTGCCAGCGAAGGACTAGCGGGGCCAGAGGGTATTACAGATACGCAGTATTTT.